This is a list of T cell receptor beta chains from one sample in a study of T cell changes during pregnancy in multiple sclerosis. Some clones are missing from TCRdb's copy, which holds only in-frame ones; the method was immunoSEQ multiplex PCR. The sample carries more than 50,000 clones, 90% recorded once. This specimen was peripheral blood, taken in the first trimester of pregnancy. These TCRs come from a female donor in good health, enrolled as a control in a pregnancy study. The CDR3 runs from the conserved cysteine through the conserved F or W. The order of the fields is D gene, clone size, J gene, V gene, CDR3 protein, CDR3 DNA. A D gene is named only where the DNA matches it firmly. The size field is filled for only some rows; it gives once, few, many or a size class.

>TRBD1|.|TRBJ1-1|TRBV28
CASTWRGTGRRRAFF
TGTGCCAGCACCTGGCGGGGGACAGGGCGAAGGAGAGCTTTCTTT
>.|.|TRBJ2-4|TRBV25-1
CASSESGAKNIQYF
TGTGCCAGCAGTGAGTCCGGGGCCAAAAACATTCAGTACTTC
>.|.|TRBJ1-1|TRBV6-5
CASSWRNTEAFF
TGTGCCAGCAGTTGGAGGAACACTGAAGCTTTCTTT
>.|.|TRBJ2-7|TRBV7-9
CASSSPSATDPYEQYF
TGTGCCAGCAGCTCCCCCAGCGCGACAGACCCATACGAGCAGTACTTC
>.|.|TRBJ1-1|TRBV7-2
CASTPLFVEAFF
TGTGCCAGCACCCCACTGTTCGTCGAAGCTTTCTTT
>TRBD1|.|TRBJ1-5|TRBV6-1
CASRGGQLSNQPQHF
TGTGCCAGCAGAGGGGGACAGCTTAGCAATCAGCCCCAGCATTTT
>.|.|TRBJ2-1|TRBV4-1
CASSLAGTHPTLYNEQFF
TGCGCCAGCAGCCTAGCCGGGACTCATCCTACCCTTTACAATGAGCAGTTCTTC
>.|once|TRBJ1-1|TRBV11-3
CASSLVLGGTEAFF
TGTGCCAGCAGCTTAGTACTTGGGGGGACTGAAGCTTTCTTT
>TRBD1|.|TRBJ1-2|TRBV7-9
CASSPGTGGQSYTF
TGTGCCAGCAGCCCCGGGACAGGGGGACAAAGCTACACCTTC
>.|.|TRBJ1-2|TRBV19
CASSTRGGESGYTF
TGTGCCAGTAGTACGAGGGGGGGGGAGAGTGGCTACACCTTC
>.|.|TRBJ1-1|TRBV18
CASSSDQQGRTEAFF
TGTGCCAGCTCATCGGACCAACAGGGTCGAACTGAAGCTTTCTTT
>.|few|TRBJ1-3|TRBV4-1
CASSQVDMGWLSGNTIYF
TGCGCCAGCAGCCAAGTTGACATGGGTTGGCTGTCTGGAAACACCATATATTTT
>.|.|TRBJ2-5|TRBV28
CASSSRGAGETQYF
TGTGCCAGCAGTTCCCGGGGGGCCGGGGAGACCCAGTACTTC
>.|.|TRBJ1-2|TRBV29-1
CSVERLQGWKYGYTF
TGCAGCGTTGAACGCCTACAGGGCTGGAAGTATGGCTACACCTTC
>TRBD2|.|TRBJ2-3|TRBV7-3
CASSIGTSGRTDTQYF
TGTGCCAGCAGCATCGGGACTAGCGGCCGCACAGATACGCAGTATTTT
>TRBD1|.|TRBJ2-7|TRBV19
CATHQGAGGRQYF
TGTGCCACGCATCAGGGGGCCGGGGGTCGGCAGTACTTC
>TRBD1|.|TRBJ2-1|TRBV6-4
CASSDRTGVGSEQFF
TGTGCCAGCAGTGACAGGACAGGGGTAGGGAGTGAGCAGTTCTTC
>.|.|TRBJ1-1|TRBV9
CASSVASDTEAFF
TGTGCCAGCAGCGTAGCTTCTGACACTGAAGCTTTCTTT
>TRBD2|once|TRBJ2-7|TRBV6-6
CASSYAGGDYEQYF
TGTGCCAGCAGTTACGCGGGAGGTGACTACGAGCAGTACTTC
>.|.|TRBJ1-5|TRBV30
CAWTSKIGQNYQPQHF
TGTGCCTGGACCTCAAAAATCGGACAGAATTATCAGCCCCAGCATTTT
>TRBD2|.|TRBJ2-7|TRBV2
CAAGGGPLWEQYF
TGTGCCGCGGGGGGAGGGCCTCTCTGGGAGCAGTACTTC
>TRBD1|.|TRBJ1-5|TRBV6-5
CASSPGAGGDQPQHF
TGTGCCAGCAGCCCCGGGGCAGGGGGTGATCAGCCCCAGCATTTT
>TRBD2|.|TRBJ2-2|TRBV5-1
CASSFLAGTNTGELFF
TGCGCCAGCAGCTTCCTAGCGGGAACGAACACCGGGGAGCTGTTTTTT
>TRBD1|once|TRBJ1-2|TRBV18
CASSRGQGAQGGYTF
TGTGCCAGCTCACGGGGACAGGGGGCACAAGGTGGCTACACCTTC
>TRBD1|.|TRBJ2-1|TRBV18
CASSPPSRDRDNEQFF
TGTGCCAGCTCACCACCGTCCCGGGACAGGGACAATGAGCAGTTCTTC
>TRBD1|.|TRBJ1-5|TRBV5-4
CASSLAGTGPQPQHF
TGTGCCAGCAGCTTGGCCGGGACAGGACCCCAGCCCCAGCATTTT
>.|.|TRBJ1-2|TRBV5-4
CASSPDGNYGYTF
TGTGCCAGCAGTCCAGACGGGAACTATGGCTACACCTTC
>TRBD1|.|TRBJ1-5|TRBV27
CASSSVGQGSNQPQHF
TGTGCCAGCAGTTCGGTGGGACAGGGGAGCAATCAGCCCCAGCATTTT